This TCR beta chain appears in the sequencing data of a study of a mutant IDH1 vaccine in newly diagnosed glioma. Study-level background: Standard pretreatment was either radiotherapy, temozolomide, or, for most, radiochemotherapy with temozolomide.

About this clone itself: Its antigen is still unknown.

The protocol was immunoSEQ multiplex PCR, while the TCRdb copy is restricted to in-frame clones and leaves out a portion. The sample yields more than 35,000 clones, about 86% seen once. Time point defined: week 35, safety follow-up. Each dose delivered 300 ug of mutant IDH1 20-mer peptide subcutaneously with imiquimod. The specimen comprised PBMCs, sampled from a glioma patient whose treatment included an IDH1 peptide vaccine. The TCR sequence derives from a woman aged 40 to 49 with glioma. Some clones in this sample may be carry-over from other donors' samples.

This chain's CDR3 is CASSGATGFSNQPQHF. The CDR3 DNA sequence: TGTGCCAGCAGCGGGGCCACGGGGTTCAGCAATCAGCCCCAGCATTTT. This rearrangement joins TRBV5-8 to TRBJ1-5; perhaps TRBD1 as D (5 bases). V was clipped by 4 bases and J by 1 base, with 15 bases between them. The CDR3 loop spans 16 amino acids. Germline V gene lookup returns CDR1 SGHTS and CDR2 YDEGEE.